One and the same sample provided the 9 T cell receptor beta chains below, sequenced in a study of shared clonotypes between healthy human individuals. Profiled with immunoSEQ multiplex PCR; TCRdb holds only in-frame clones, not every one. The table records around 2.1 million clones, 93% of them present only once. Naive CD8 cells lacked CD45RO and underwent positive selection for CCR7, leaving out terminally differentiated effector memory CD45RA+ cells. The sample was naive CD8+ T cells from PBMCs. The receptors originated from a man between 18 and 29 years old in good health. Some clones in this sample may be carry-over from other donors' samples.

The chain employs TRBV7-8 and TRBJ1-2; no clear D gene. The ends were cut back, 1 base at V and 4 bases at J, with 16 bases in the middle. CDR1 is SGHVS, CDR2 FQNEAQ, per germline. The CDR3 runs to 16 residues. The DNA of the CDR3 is TGTGCCAGCAGCTTAGGGGTTCGGGGAGCCCCCTATGGCTACACCTTC. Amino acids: CASSLGVRGAPYGYTF.

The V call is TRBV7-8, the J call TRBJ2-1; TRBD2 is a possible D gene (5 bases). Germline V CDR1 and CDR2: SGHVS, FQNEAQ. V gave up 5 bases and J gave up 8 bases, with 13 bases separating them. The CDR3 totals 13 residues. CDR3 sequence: CASSLSSSDEQFF. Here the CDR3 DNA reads TGTGCCAGCAGCCTCTCTAGCTCTGATGAGCAGTTCTTC.

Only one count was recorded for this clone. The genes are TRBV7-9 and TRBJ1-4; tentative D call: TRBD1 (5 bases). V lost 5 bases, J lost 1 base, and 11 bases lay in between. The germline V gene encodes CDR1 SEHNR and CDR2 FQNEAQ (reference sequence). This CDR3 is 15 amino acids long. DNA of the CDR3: TGTGCCAGCAGCCCACAAGGGGAAACTAATGAAAAACTGTTTTTT. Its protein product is CASSPQGETNEKLFF.

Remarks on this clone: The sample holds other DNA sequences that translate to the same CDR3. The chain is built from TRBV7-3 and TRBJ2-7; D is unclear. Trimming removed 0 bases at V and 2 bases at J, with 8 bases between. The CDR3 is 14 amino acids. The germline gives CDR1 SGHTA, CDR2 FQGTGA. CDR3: CASSLTGRAYEQYF. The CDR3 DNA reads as TGTGCCAGCAGCTTAACAGGACGGGCCTACGAGCAGTACTTC.

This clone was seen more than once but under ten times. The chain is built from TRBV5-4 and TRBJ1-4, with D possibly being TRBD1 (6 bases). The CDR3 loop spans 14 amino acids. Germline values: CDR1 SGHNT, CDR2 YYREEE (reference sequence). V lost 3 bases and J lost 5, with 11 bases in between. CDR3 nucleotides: TGTGCCAGCAGCTCCGACAGGAACAATGAAAAACTGTTTTTT. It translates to CASSSDRNNEKLFF.

The DNA for the CDR3 is TGCGCCAGCAGTGACACAGGGTTGGGCACTGAAGCTTTCTTT. It translates to CASSDTGLGTEAFF. The V gene is TRBV10-1, the J gene TRBJ1-1; maybe TRBD1 (6 bases). The V and J ends lost 3 bases and 4 bases respectively, with 12 bases between them. The CDR3 contains 14 residues. CDR1 is WNHNN, CDR2 SYGVQD, per germline (reference sequence).

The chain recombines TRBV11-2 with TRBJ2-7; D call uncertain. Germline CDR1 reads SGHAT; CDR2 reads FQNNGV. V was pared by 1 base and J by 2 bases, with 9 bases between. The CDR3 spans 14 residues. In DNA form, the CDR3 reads TGTGCCAGCAGCTTAGGGGCTGTGCCCTACGAGCAGTACTTC. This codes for CASSLGAVPYEQYF.

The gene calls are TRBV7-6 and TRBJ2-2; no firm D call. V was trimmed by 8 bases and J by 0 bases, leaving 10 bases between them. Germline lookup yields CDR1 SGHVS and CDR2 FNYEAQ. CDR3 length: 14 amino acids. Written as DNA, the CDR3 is TGTGCCAGCTGGGTAGGACCGAACACCGGGGAGCTGTTTTTT. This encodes CASWVGPNTGELFF.

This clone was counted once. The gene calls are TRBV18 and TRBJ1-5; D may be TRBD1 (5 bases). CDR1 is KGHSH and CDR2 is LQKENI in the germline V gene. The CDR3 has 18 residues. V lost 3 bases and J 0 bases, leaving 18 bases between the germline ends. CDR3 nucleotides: TGTGCCAGCTCACCGGGGCAGCCAAGCATGTCTAGCAATCAGCCCCAGCATTTT. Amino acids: CASSPGQPSMSSNQPQHF.